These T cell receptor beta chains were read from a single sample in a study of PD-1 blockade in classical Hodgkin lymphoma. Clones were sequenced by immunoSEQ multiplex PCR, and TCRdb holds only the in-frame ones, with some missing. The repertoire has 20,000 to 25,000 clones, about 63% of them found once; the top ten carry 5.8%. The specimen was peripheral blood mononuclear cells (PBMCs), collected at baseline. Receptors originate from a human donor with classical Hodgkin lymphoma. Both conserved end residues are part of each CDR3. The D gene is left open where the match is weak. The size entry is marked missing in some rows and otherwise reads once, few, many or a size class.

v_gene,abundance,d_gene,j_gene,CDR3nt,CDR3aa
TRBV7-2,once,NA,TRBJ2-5,TGTGCCAGCAGCTCGTCAGGGGAGGAGACCCAGTACTTC,CASSSSGEETQYF
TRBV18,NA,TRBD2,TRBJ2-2,TGTGCCAGCTCACCACAGAGCGGGGGCAACACCGGGGAGCTGTTTTTT,CASSPQSGGNTGELFF
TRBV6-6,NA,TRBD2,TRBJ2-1,TGTGCCAGCAGTTACTCCCGTCTAGCGGGTGGCAATGAGCAGTTCTTC,CASSYSRLAGGNEQFF
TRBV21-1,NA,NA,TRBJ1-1,TGTGTCAGCAGCACAGGATTTCGTGACAGCATGAACACTGAAGCTTTCTTT,CVSSTGFRDSMNTEAFF
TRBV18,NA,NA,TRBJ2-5,TGTGCCAGCTCACCCGGGATTGAAGAGACCCAGTACTTC,CASSPGIEETQYF
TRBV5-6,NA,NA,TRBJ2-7,TGTGCCAGCAGCCAGGTTAAGGGTCCCTACGAGCAGTACTTC,CASSQVKGPYEQYF
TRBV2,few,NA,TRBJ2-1,TGTGCCAGCAGAAACTCCCCACGGGATGAGCAGTTCTTC,CASRNSPRDEQFF
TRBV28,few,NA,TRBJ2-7,TGTGCCAGCGGCGGAGGTGGTTACGAGCAGTACTTC,CASGGGGYEQYF
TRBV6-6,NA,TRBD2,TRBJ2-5,TGTGCCAGCAGACTAGCGGGAGGGCCGGAGGAGACCCAGTACTTC,CASRLAGGPEETQYF
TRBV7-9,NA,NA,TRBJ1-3,TGTGCCAGCAGCTTAGCTATTCCCCTTGGCATATATTTT,CASSLAIPLGIYF
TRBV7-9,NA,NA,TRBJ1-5,TGTGCCAGCAGCTTAGAGTCGGCAGCCAATCAGCCCCAGCATTTT,CASSLESAANQPQHF
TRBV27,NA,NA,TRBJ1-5,TGTGCCAGCAGTTTATCGTGGGGGGGTATAAATCAGCCCCAGCATTTT,CASSLSWGGINQPQHF
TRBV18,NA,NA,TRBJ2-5,TGTGCCAGCTCACCAAAGGAAAAGACCCAGTACTTC,CASSPKEKTQYF
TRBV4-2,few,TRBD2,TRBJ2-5,TGTGCCAGCAGCCAAGGAGCGGGAGGTTGGGAGACCCAGTACTTC,CASSQGAGGWETQYF
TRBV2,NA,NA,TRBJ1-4,TGTGCCAGCAGGCCCGGGGGAGAAAAACTGTTTTTT,CASRPGGEKLFF
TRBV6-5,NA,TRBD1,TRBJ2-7,TGTGCCAGCAGTACAGGGGGGACGGCATACGAGCAGTACTTC,CASSTGGTAYEQYF
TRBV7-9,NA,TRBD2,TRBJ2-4,TGTGCCAGCAGCCCAGACGGGAGCGGGAGAGCCCTGGCCAAAAACATTCAGTACTTC,CASSPDGSGRALAKNIQYF
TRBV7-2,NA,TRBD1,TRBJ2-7,TGTGCCAGCAGCCCACCCGGGACAGGGTCCTACGAGCAGTACTTC,CASSPPGTGSYEQYF
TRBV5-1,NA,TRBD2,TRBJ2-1,TGCGCCAGCAGCTTGGCCGGGATGGGGCGGGAGATTAACAATGAGCAGTTCTTC,CASSLAGMGREINNEQFF
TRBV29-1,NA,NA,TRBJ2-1,TGCAGCGTTAAGGAGGGTAGCTCCTACAATGAGCAGTTCTTC,CSVKEGSSYNEQFF
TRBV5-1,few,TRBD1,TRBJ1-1,TGCGCCAGCAGCCGTCCCGGGACAGGGTACAACACTGAAGCTTTCTTT,CASSRPGTGYNTEAFF
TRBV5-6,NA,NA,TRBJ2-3,TGTGCCAGCAGCCCGGGGAAGGCAAGAACAGATACGCAGTATTTT,CASSPGKARTDTQYF
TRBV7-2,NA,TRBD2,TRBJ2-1,TGTGCCAGCAGCTTAGACACTAGCGGGTACAATGAGCAGTTCTTC,CASSLDTSGYNEQFF
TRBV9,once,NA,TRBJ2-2,TGTGCCAGCAGCGTAGGGCCAAATACCGGGGAGCTGTTTTTT,CASSVGPNTGELFF
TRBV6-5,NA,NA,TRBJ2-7,TGTGCCAGCAGTAGGGGGAACTACGAGCAGTACTTC,CASSRGNYEQYF
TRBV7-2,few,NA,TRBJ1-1,TGTGCCAGCAACAACCAGGGGAGGACTGAAGCTTTCTTT,CASNNQGRTEAFF
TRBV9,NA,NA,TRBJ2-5,TGTGCCAGCAGCGTAGTGGCAAGCTTAGCGCGAGAGACCCAGTACTTC,CASSVVASLARETQYF
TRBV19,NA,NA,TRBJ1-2,TGTGCCAGTAGTATATACAACAGCTTCCTTTTCTATGGCTACACCTTC,CASSIYNSFLFYGYTF
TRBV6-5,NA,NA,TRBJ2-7,TGTGCCAGCTCCGGGACGCTGGGCGACGAGCAGTACTTC,CASSGTLGDEQYF
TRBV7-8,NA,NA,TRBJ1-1,TGTGCCAGCAGCTTAGATCTGTGGGCAGCAAACACTGAAGCTTTCTTT,CASSLDLWAANTEAFF
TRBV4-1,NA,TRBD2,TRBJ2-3,TGCGCCAGCAGCCCAGGACTAGCGGGGGCCCAGAAGGAGTATTTT,CASSPGLAGAQKEYF